This T cell receptor (beta chain) was obtained from a study of CD8 T cells in ankylosing spondylitis. Study conclusions and caveats: According to the report, clones linked to the disease were significantly enriched in matched synovial fluid samples taken from ankylosing spondylitis patients.

This clonotype was observed a few times. What it binds is not known. Germline V gene data show CDR1 as MDHEN and CDR2 as SYDVKM. This CDR3 has 15 amino acids. V lost 6 bases to trimming and J lost 7 bases, with 22 bases between them. Each TCR beta library was made by quantitative 5'-RACE that incorporated molecular barcodes. From the 5' RACE reads, TCRdb called clonotypes with MiXCR, one entry per CDR3 protein. The profile shows 200,000 to 250,000 distinct CDR3 sequences, approximately 10% of them singletons. The sequence derives from a male donor with ankylosing spondylitis or in good health (not recorded which). The V gene is TRBV28, the J gene TRBJ2-7; D may match TRBD1 or TRBD2 (5 bases each). Sequencing was done on a sample of blood, either unsorted or a sorted T cell fraction (not recorded which). The CDR3 nucleotides read TGTGCCAGCAGACACGGGGACGTCGTCCAGCAGGAGCAGTACTTC. Its protein product is CASRHGDVVQQEQYF.